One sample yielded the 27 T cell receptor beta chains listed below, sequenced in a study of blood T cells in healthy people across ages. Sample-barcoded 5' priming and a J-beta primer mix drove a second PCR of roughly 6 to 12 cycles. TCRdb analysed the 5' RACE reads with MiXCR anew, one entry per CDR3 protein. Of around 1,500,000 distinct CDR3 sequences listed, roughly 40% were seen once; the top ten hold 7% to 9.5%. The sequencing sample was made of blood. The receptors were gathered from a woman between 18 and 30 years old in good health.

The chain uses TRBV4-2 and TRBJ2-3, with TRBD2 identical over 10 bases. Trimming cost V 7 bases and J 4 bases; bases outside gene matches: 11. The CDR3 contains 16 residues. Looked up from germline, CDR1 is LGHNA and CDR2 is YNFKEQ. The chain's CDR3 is CASTLTGAGGPDTQYF. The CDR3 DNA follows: TGTGCCAGCACCCTCACGGGAGCGGGGGGGCCAGATACGCAGTATTTT.

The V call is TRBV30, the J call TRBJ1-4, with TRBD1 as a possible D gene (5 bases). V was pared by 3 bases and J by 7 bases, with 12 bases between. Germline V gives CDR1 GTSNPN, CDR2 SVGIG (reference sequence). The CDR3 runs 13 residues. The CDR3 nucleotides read TGTGCCTGGAGGGACACCTGGGGTGAAAAACTGTTTTTT. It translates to CAWRDTWGEKLFF.

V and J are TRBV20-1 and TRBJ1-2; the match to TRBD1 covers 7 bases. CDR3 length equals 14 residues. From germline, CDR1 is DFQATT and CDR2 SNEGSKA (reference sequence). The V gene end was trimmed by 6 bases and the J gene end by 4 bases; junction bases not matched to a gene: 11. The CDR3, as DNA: TGCAGTGCCCCGGGGACAGCTCTCGGCTATGGCTACACCTTC. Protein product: CSAPGTALGYGYTF.

CDR3 nucleotides: TGTGCCAGCACCTTTTTCCCTGATACCTACGAGCAGTACTTC. This sequence encodes CASTFFPDTYEQYF. The chain carries TRBV7-9 and TRBJ2-7; D is unresolved. The CDR3 covers 14 residues. Germline V gives CDR1 SEHNR, CDR2 FQNEAQ (reference sequence). Trimming shortened V by 7 bases and J by 2 bases, and 15 bases separated the two germline ends.

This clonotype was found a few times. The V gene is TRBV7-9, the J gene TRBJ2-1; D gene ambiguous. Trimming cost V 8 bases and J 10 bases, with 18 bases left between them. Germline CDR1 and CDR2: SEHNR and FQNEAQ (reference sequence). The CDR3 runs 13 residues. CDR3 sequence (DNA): TGTGCCAGCTCGCTAGGGCTGGATGACGAGCAGTTCTTC. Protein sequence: CASSLGLDDEQFF.

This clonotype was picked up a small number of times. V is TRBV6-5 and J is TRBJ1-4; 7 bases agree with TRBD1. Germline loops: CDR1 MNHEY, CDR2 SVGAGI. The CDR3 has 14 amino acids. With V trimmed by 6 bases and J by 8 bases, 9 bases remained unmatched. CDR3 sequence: CASRNRGRGEKLFF. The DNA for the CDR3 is TGTGCCAGCAGAAACAGGGGCCGGGGAGAAAAACTGTTTTTT.

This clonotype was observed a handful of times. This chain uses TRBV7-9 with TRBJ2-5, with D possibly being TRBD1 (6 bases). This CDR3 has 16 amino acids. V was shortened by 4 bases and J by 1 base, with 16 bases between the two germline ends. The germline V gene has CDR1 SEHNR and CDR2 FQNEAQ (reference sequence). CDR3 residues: CASSSPGVGVQETQYF. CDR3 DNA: TGTGCCAGCAGCTCTCCAGGGGTAGGAGTCCAAGAGACCCAGTACTTC.

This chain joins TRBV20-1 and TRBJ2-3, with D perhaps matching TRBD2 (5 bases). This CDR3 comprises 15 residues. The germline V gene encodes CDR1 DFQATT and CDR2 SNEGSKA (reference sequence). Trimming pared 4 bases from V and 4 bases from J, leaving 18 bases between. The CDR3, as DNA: TGCAGTGCTACCTCCCCTAGCCGAGTTTCAGATACGCAGTATTTT. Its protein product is CSATSPSRVSDTQYF.

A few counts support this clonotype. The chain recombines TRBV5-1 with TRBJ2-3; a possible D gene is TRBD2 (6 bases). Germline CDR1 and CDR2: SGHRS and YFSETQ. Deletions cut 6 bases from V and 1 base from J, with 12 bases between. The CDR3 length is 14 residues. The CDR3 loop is CASTWGGGTDTQYF. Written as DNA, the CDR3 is TGCGCCAGCACCTGGGGCGGGGGCACAGATACGCAGTATTTT.

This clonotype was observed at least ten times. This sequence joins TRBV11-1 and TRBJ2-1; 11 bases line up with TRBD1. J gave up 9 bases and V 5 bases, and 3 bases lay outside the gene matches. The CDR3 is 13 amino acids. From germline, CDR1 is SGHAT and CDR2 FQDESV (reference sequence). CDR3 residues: CASSRDRGCEQFF. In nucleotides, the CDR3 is TGTGCCAGCAGCCGGGACAGGGGGTGTGAGCAGTTCTTC.

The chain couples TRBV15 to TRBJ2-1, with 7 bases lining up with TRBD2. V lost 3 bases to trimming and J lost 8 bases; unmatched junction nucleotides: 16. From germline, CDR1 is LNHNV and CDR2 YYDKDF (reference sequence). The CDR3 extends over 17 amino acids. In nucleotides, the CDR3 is TGTGCCACCAGCAGGGGGTATATCACGGGAGGAGGCCATGAGCAGTTCTTC. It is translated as CATSRGYITGGGHEQFF.

This CDR3 reads CASSKSTGSGGYTF. CDR3 bases: TGTGCCAGCAGCAAATCGACAGGGTCCGGAGGCTACACCTTC. The chain combines TRBV12-3 or TRBV12-4 with TRBJ1-2; 7 bases map to TRBD1. This CDR3 has 14 residues. Unmatched junction bases numbered 12, after V lost 6 bases and J lost 8 bases.

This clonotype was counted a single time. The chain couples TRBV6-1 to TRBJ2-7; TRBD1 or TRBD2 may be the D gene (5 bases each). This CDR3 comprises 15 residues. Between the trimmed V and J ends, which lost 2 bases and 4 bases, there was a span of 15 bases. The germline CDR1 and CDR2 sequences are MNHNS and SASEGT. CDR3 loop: CASSEPGPRSYEQYF. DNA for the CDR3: TGTGCCAGCAGTGAACCGGGACCAAGGTCTTACGAGCAGTACTTC.

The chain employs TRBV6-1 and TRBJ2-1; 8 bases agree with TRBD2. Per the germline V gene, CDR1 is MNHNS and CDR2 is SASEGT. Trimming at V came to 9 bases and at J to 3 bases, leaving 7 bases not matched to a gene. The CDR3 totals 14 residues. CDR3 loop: CASQLAELYNEQFF. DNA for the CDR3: TGTGCCAGTCAACTAGCGGAGCTCTACAATGAGCAGTTCTTC.

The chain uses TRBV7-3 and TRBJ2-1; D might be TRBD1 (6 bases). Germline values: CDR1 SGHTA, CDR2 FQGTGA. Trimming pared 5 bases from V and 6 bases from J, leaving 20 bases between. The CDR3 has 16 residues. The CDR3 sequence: CASSLLGTNISNEQFF. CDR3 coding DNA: TGTGCCAGCAGCCTTTTAGGGACAAATATTTCCAATGAGCAGTTCTTC.

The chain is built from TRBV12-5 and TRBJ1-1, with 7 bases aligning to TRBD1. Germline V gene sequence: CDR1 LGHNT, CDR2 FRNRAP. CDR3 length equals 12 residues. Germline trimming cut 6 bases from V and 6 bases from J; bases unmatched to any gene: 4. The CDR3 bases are TGTGCTAGTGGAGGGGGCAGCTCTGAAGCTTTCTTT. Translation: CASGGGSSEAFF.

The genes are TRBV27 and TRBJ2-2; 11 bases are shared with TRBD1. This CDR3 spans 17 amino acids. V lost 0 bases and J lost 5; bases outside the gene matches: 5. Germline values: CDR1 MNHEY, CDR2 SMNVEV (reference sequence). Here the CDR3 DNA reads TGTGCCAGCAGTTTATCGCTGGGACAGGGGGGAACCGGGGAGCTGTTTTTT. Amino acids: CASSLSLGQGGTGELFF.

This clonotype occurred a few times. The CDR3 here is CSAGRGLTYGYTF. DNA of the CDR3: TGCAGTGCAGGAAGGGGTCTGACCTATGGCTACACCTTC. The chain recombines TRBV20-1 with TRBJ1-2; TRBD1 is a possible D gene (5 bases). Between the trimmed V and J ends, which lost 6 bases and 4 bases, there was a span of 15 bases. This CDR3 is 13 amino acids long. Germline CDR1 and CDR2: DFQATT and SNEGSKA (reference sequence).

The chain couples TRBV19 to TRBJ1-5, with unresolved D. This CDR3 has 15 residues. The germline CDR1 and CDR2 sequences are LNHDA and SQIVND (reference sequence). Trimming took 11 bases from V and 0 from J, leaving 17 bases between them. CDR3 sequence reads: CASTRGGYSNQPQHF. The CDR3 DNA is TGTGCCTCCACGCGGGGAGGTTATAGCAATCAGCCCCAGCATTTT. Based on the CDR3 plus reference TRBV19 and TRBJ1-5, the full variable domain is DGGITQSPKYLFRKEGQNVTLSCEQNLNHDAMYWYRQDPGQGLRLIYYSQIVNDFQKGDIAEGYSVSREKKESFPLTVTSAQKNPTAFYLCASTRGGYSNQPQHFGDGTRLSIL.

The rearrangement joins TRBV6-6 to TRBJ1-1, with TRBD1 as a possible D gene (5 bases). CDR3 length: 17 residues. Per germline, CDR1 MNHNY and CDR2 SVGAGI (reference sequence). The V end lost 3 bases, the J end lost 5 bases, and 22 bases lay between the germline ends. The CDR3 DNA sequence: TGTGCCAGCAGTTATGCCCCAAGGCGGGCGGGGGAGACTGAAGCTTTCTTT. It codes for CASSYAPRRAGETEAFF.

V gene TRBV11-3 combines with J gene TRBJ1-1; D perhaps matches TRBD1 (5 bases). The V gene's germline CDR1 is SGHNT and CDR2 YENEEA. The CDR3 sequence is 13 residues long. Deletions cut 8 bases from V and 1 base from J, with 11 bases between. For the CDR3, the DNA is TGTGCCAGCGCCGACAGAAGGAACACTGAAGCTTTCTTT. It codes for CASADRRNTEAFF.

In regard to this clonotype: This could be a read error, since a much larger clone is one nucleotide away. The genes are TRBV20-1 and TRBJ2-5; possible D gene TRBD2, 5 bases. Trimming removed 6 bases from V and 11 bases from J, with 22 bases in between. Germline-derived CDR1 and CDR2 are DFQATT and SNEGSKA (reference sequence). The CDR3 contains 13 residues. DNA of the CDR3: TGCAGTGCCATTCCCCGACTCGAGGGTGAGCAGTACTTC. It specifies CSAIPRLEGEQYF.

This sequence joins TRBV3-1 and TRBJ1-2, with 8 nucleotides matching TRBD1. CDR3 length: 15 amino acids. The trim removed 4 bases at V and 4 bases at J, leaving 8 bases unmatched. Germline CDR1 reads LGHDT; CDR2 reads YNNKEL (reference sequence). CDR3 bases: TGTGCCAGCAGCCGAGGACAGGGTTTCGGCTATGGCTACACCTTC. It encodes CASSRGQGFGYGYTF.

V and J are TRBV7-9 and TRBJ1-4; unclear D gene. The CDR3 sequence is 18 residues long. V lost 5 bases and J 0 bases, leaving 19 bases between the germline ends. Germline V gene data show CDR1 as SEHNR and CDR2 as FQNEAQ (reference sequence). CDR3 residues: CASSPTAIGSPTNEKLFF. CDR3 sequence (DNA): TGTGCCAGCAGCCCGACTGCGATCGGGAGCCCAACTAATGAAAAACTGTTTTTT.

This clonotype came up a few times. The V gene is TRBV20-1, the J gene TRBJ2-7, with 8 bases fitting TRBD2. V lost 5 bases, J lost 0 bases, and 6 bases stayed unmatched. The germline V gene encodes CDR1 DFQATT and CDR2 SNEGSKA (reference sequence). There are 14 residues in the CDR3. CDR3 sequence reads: CSAGSGSSSYEQYF. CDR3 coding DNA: TGCAGTGCTGGAAGCGGGAGTAGCTCCTACGAGCAGTACTTC.

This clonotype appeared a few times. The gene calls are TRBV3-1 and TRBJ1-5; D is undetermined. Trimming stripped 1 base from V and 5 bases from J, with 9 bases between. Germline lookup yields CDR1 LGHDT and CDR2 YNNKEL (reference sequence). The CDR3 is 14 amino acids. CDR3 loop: CASSQGERDQPQHF. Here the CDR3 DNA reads TGTGCCAGCAGCCAAGGGGAAAGGGATCAGCCCCAGCATTTT.

The CDR3 nucleotides read TGTGCCAGCAGTGAACCGGGCGGTTCGGAATCCTTCAATCAGCCCCAGCATTTT. Translation gives CASSEPGGSESFNQPQHF. The chain employs TRBV6-1 and TRBJ1-5, with D hard to call. CDR1 is MNHNS, CDR2 SASEGT, per germline. Trimming stripped 2 bases from V and 3 bases from J, with 20 bases between. The CDR3 extends over 18 amino acids.